The entry below describes one TCR beta chain. What it binds is unknown. The data originate from a study of blood T cells in healthy people across ages. For the study at large: Capture via template switching afforded approximately one barcoded beta molecule per two T cells. General observations from the study: Considered underestimates were the diversity estimates obtained from one million T cells.

Primed by a sample-barcoded 5' primer and a J-beta primer mix, a second PCR proceeded for about 6 to 12 cycles. Each of the samples gave a minimum of 3 million paired-end reads that contained CDR3. Each CDR3 protein is one row after TCRdb ran MiXCR on the 5' RACE reads. This table has approximately 730,000 distinct CDR3 sequences, around 46% appearing once. At least 7 million PBMCs were isolated per sample. This CDR3 contains 13 residues. V dropped 6 bases and J dropped 6 bases, with 15 bases sitting between them. Germline V gene data show CDR1 as MDHEN and CDR2 as SYDVKM. The genes are TRBV28 and TRBJ2-7, with D possibly TRBD1 on 7 matching bases. The clonotype originates from a woman in her sixties or seventies in good health. Input material: blood. The CDR3 is CASSGGGRGEQYF. CDR3 nucleotides: TGTGCCAGCAGCGGAGGGGGCCGGGGCGAGCAGTACTTC.